This T cell receptor (beta chain) is from a study of CD8 T cells in ankylosing spondylitis. Study findings and constraints: Before this, some motif variants had been reported in reactive arthritis synovial fluid and blood. Reported data indicate significant enrichment of disease-linked clones within matched ankylosing spondylitis synovial fluid. With a CD8+ phenotype, disease-linked clones were relatively rare in peripheral blood.

Germline V lookup: CDR1 LGHDT, CDR2 YNNKEL (reference sequence). V lost 0 bases to trimming and J lost 5 bases, with 10 bases between them. The CDR3 has 14 residues. 5'-RACE, quantitative and with molecular barcodes, yielded the TCR beta libraries. TCRdb reanalysed the 5' RACE reads using MiXCR and keeps one entry per CDR3 protein. The sample gives fewer than 50,000 distinct CDR3 sequences, about 11% of which show up once; about 1.4% is in the top ten. In its sample, this clonotype was seen many times. What it recognizes is unknown. The sequence was obtained from a male donor with ankylosing spondylitis or in good health (not recorded which). The sequencing input was blood, either unsorted or a sorted T cell fraction (not recorded which). J is TRBJ1-1 and V is TRBV3-1; D not resolved. CDR3 DNA: TGTGCCAGCAGCCAAGATGGAAGGGTGACTGAAGCTTTCTTT. Translated, it gives CASSQDGRVTEAFF.